The 4 T cell receptor beta chains below were found in one sample sequenced in a study of neurological immune-mediated disorders. As to time point: technical triplicate 2. TCRdb redid the calling of the 5' RACE reads with MiXCR, one entry per CDR3 protein. This table holds about 55,000 distinct CDR3 sequences, under 30% found once. Sequencing used PBMCs. The source of these receptors is a man in his fifties or sixties with HTLV-1-associated myelopathy (HAM/TSP).

The V gene is TRBV27, the J gene TRBJ1-4; 7 bases line up with TRBD1. Trimming took 5 bases from V and 8 from J; bases not matched to a gene: 8. Germline CDR1 reads MNHEY; CDR2 reads SMNVEV (reference sequence). The length of the CDR3 is 14 residues. The chain's CDR3 is CASSRQGVGEKLFF. The DNA of the CDR3 is TGTGCCAGCAGTCGTCAGGGGGTAGGAGAAAAACTGTTTTTT.

The chain couples TRBV30 to TRBJ2-6; D is ambiguous. The CDR3 sequence is 13 residues long. In germline, CDR1 is GTSNPN, CDR2 SVGIG (reference sequence). Trimming left V 4 bases short and J 1 base short, with 5 bases between. DNA of the CDR3: TGTGCCTGGAAGATATCTGGGGCCAACGTCCTGACTTTC. The encoded protein is CAWKISGANVLTF.

This chain uses TRBV9 with TRBJ2-7; TRBD2 matches at 13 bases. There are 15 residues in the CDR3. Per the germline V gene, CDR1 is SGDLS and CDR2 is YYNGEE. The V and J ends lost 2 bases and 5 bases, in that order; junction bases with no gene match: 4. The DNA of the CDR3 is TGTGCCAGCAGCGTCAGGACTAGCGGGAGCCACGAGCAGTACTTC. This encodes CASSVRTSGSHEQYF.

This clonotype has ten or more counts. This chain links TRBV20-1 with TRBJ1-5; TRBD1 matches 7 bases. Trimming at V came to 5 bases and at J to 3 bases, leaving 4 bases not matched to a gene. Germline V gene data show CDR1 as DFQATT and CDR2 as SNEGSKA (reference sequence). This CDR3 region has 13 residues. CDR3 coding DNA: TGCAGTGCTCCCGGGACAGACAATCAGCCCCAGCATTTT. This encodes CSAPGTDNQPQHF.